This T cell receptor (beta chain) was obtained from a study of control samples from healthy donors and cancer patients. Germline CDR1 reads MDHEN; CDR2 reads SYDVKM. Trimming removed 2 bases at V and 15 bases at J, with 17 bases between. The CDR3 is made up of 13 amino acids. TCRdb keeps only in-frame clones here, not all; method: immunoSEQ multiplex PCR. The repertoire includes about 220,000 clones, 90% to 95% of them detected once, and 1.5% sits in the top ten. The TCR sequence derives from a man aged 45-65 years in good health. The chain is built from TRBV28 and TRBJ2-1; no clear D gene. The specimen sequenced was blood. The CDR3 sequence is CASSLRAPPGRFF. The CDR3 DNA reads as TGTGCCAGCAGTTTAAGGGCCCCCCCAGGTCGGTTCTTC.